The clone carrying this TCR beta chain was observed once. These data originate in a study of cytomegalovirus exposure and HLA in healthy donors. The germline V gene encodes CDR1 SGHRS and CDR2 YFSETQ. The ends lost 4 bases at V and 0 bases at J; junction bases unmatched: 10. The CDR3 extends over 17 amino acids. The PCR employed 60 Vbeta primers together with 13 Jbeta primers. Sequencing used immunoSEQ multiplex PCR; TCRdb keeps in-frame clones, though not all of them. Among a few hundred thousand clones listed, approximately 70% were seen once. The chain employs TRBV5-1 and TRBJ2-3, with 8 positions matching TRBD2. This clonotype was sampled from a female donor in good health and CMV-seronegative. The material sequenced was PBMCs. The CDR3, as DNA: TGCGCCAGCAGCCAGGCTAGCGGGCAAACTAGCACAGATACGCAGTATTTT. This gives the protein CASSQASGQTSTDTQYF.